A single sample gave rise to the 12 T cell receptor beta chains below, sequenced in a study of regulatory T cells in long-lasting Graves disease. The time point was: newly diagnosed GD, antithyroid drugs for less than 3 months. Following extraction of RNA from PBMCs, that RNA was used to make the TCR library. HTBI primers from iRepertoire and Arm-PCR of CDR3 regions yielded the TCR beta libraries. Using its own MiXCR run on the multiplex PCR reads, TCRdb lists one record per CDR3 protein. The profile shows over 400,000 distinct CDR3 sequences, approximately 15% of them singletons. These data also formed part of another study, on T cells in Graves' hyperthyroidism and ophthalmopathy.

The input for sequencing was peripheral blood mononuclear cells (PBMCs), taken at new diagnosis, from a patient treated with antithyroid drugs. These receptor sequences come from a woman aged 50 to 60 with Graves disease.

This clonotype appeared many times. The CDR3 nucleotides are TGTGCCACCAGCAGAGTTGGCTACGAGCAGTACTTC. It encodes CATSRVGYEQYF. J is TRBJ2-7 and V is TRBV15; D not resolved. CDR3 length: 12 amino acids. From germline, CDR1 is LNHNV and CDR2 YYDKDF (reference sequence). Trimming shortened V by 1 base and J by 3 bases, and 4 bases separated the two germline ends.

This clonotype was recorded at least ten times. The chain recombines TRBV20-1 with TRBJ2-7, with 13 bases identical to TRBD2. V shed 6 bases, J shed 3 bases, and the junction held 5 bases outside the gene matches. In germline, CDR1 is DFQATT, CDR2 SNEGSKA (reference sequence). The CDR3 has 14 amino acids. CDR3 sequence: CSASGTSGNYEQYF. The CDR3 DNA reads TGCAGTGCCTCTGGGACTAGCGGGAACTACGAGCAGTACTTC.

With respect to this clonotype: A much larger clone sits a single nucleotide away, making a read error possible. This chain connects TRBV6-9 to TRBJ2-1, with 9 bases identical to TRBD1. J gave up 4 bases and V 3 bases, and 4 bases lay outside the gene matches. CDR1 is MNHGY, CDR2 SVAAGI, per germline. The CDR3 covers 15 residues. CDR3 in amino acids: CASSYAGTGYNEQFF. The CDR3 coding sequence is TGTGCCAGCAGTTACGCCGGGACAGGGTACAATGAGCAGTTCTTC.

The chain recombines TRBV2 with TRBJ1-5; TRBD1 matches 7 bases. This CDR3 region has 15 residues. Germline V gene sequence: CDR1 SNHLY, CDR2 FYNNEI. The V gene end was trimmed by 2 bases and the J gene end by 6 bases; junction bases not matched to a gene: 7. The CDR3 region is CASSERDRVSQPQHF. The CDR3 coding sequence is TGTGCCAGCAGTGAACGCGACAGGGTGAGTCAGCCCCAGCATTTT.

The gene calls are TRBV6-2 or TRBV6-3 and TRBJ2-1; 10 nucleotides match TRBD2. V gave up 6 bases and J gave up 0 bases; unmatched junction bases: 8. Looked up from germline, CDR1 is MNHEY and CDR2 is SVGEGT. The CDR3 has 17 amino acids. CDR3: CASRGGLALSSYNEQFF. CDR3 nucleotides: TGTGCCAGCAGGGGGGGACTAGCGCTGAGCTCCTACAATGAGCAGTTCTTC.

The genes are TRBV10-3 and TRBJ2-1; D may correspond to TRBD1 or TRBD2 (12 bases each). The CDR3 totals 22 residues. V lost 6 bases, J lost 2 bases, and 35 bases lay in between. Per the germline V gene, CDR1 is ENHRY and CDR2 is SYGVKD. This CDR3 is CAISTRDRGLAGGPAPYNEQFF. The CDR3 region has the DNA TGTGCCATCAGCACCCGGGACAGGGGGCTAGCGGGAGGGCCAGCCCCCTACAATGAGCAGTTCTTC.

This clonotype was observed a single time. The rearrangement links TRBV9 to TRBJ2-3; D is unresolved. The V gene's germline CDR1 is SGDLS and CDR2 YYNGEE. This CDR3 region has 15 residues. Trimming left V 0 bases short and J 1 base short, with 9 bases between. CDR3: CASSVGRAGTDTQYF. The CDR3 nucleotides are TGTGCCAGCAGCGTAGGGCGCGCTGGCACAGATACGCAGTATTTT.

This clonotype has a count of ten or more. The gene calls are TRBV12-3 or TRBV12-4 and TRBJ2-5; a weak D match, TRBD2 (5 bases). V lost 1 base and J lost 10, with 10 bases in between. The length of the CDR3 is 12 residues. CDR3: CASSLGPRDQYF. The CDR3 DNA follows: TGTGCCAGCAGTTTAGGGCCTCGGGACCAGTACTTC.

There are a few counts of this clonotype. V and J are TRBV6-1 and TRBJ2-4, with D maybe TRBD2 (7 bases). This CDR3 region has 13 residues. Germline V CDR1 and CDR2: MNHNS, SASEGT. Trimming cost V 8 bases and J 7 bases, with 15 bases left between them. CDR3 region: CASRGGGSNIQYF. In nucleotides, the CDR3 is TGTGCCAGCCGGGGAGGGGGTTCGAACATTCAGTACTTC.

The chain joins TRBV5-4 to TRBJ2-7, with D perhaps matching TRBD2 (5 bases). Germline V lookup: CDR1 SGHNT, CDR2 YYREEE (reference sequence). V was shortened by 4 bases and J by 1 base, with 15 bases between the two germline ends. The CDR3 is 15 amino acids. The CDR3 protein is CASSDGPSRSYEQYF. As DNA, the CDR3 is TGTGCCAGCAGCGACGGACCTAGCAGGTCCTACGAGCAGTACTTC.

This clonotype was counted ten times or more. CDR3 coding DNA: TGTGCCAGCAGGGGGACAGGGGGGAGTAACATTCAGTACTTC. Protein product: CASRGTGGSNIQYF. The chain recombines TRBV5-8 with TRBJ2-4; 11 bases align to TRBD1. From germline, CDR1 is SGHTS and CDR2 YDEGEE. The CDR3 runs to 14 residues. V shed 5 bases, J shed 7 bases, and the junction held 5 bases outside the gene matches.

This clonotype appeared many times. This chain connects TRBV2 to TRBJ1-1, with D unclear. Germline loops: CDR1 SNHLY, CDR2 FYNNEI. Trimming took off 4 bases at V and 0 bases at J, with 15 bases between the two ends. This CDR3 contains 16 residues. CDR3 in DNA: TGTGCCAGCAGTGTCACACTTCCGGTGCTGAACACTGAAGCTTTCTTT. It encodes CASSVTLPVLNTEAFF. Full variable domain (missing parts from reference TRBV2 and TRBJ1-1): EPEVTQTPSHQVTQMGQEVILRCVPISNHLYFYWYRQILGQKVEFLVSFYNNEISEKSEIFDDQFSVERPDGSNFTLKIRSTKLEDSAMYFCASSVTLPVLNTEAFFGQGTRLTVV.